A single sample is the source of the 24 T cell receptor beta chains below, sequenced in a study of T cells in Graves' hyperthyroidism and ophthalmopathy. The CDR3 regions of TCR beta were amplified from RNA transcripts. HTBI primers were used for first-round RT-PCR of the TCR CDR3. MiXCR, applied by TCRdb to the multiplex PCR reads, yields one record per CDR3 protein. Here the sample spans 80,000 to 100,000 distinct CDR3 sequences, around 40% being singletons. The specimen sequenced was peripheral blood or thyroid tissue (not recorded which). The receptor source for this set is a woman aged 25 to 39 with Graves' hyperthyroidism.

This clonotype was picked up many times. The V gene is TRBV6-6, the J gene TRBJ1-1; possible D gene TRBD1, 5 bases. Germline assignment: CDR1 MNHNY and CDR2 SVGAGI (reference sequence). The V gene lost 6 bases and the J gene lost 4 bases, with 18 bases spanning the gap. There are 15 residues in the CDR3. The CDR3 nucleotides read TGTGCCAGCAGCATGCCGGGACCGTTAGGCACTGAAGCTTTCTTT. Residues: CASSMPGPLGTEAFF.

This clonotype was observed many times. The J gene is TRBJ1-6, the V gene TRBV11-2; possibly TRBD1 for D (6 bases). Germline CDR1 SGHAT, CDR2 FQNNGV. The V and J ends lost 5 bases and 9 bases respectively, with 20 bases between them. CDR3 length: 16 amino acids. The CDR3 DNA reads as TGTGCCAGCAGCCCGTTCCTCGGGACAAGGCCTTCACCCCTCCACTTT. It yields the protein CASSPFLGTRPSPLHF.

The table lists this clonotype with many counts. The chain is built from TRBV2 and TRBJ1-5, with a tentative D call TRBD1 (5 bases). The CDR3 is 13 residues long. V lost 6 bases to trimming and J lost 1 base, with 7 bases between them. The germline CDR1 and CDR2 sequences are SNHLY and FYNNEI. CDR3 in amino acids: CASRGDSNQPQHF. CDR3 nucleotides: TGTGCCAGCAGGGGGGACAGCAATCAGCCCCAGCATTTT.

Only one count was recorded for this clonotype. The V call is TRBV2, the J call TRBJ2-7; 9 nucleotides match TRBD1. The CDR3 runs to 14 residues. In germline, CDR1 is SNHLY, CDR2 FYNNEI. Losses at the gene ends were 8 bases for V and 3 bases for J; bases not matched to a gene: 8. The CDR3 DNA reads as TGTGCCAGCCCTCAACAGGGGGCCAACTACGAGCAGTACTTC. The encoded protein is CASPQQGANYEQYF.

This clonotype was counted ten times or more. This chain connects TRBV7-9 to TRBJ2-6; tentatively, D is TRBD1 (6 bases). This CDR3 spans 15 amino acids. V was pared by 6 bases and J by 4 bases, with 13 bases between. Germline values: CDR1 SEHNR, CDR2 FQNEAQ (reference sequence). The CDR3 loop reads CASSLRGTGANVLTF. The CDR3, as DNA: TGTGCCAGCAGTCTGAGGGGGACCGGGGCCAACGTCCTGACTTTC.

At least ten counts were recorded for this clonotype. This CDR3 reads CSAGDRGREKLFF. The CDR3 DNA follows: TGCAGTGCTGGGGACAGGGGGCGAGAAAAACTGTTTTTT. The V and J genes are TRBV20-1 and TRBJ1-4, with TRBD1 matching 12 bases. Per germline, CDR1 DFQATT and CDR2 SNEGSKA (reference sequence). V lost 5 bases to trimming and J lost 8 bases; unmatched junction nucleotides: 3. CDR3 size: 13 residues.

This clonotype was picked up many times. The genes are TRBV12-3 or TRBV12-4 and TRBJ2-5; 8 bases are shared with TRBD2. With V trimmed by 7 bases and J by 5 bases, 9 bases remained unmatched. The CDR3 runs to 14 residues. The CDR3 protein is CASNSREGLETQYF. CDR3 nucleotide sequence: TGTGCCAGCAACTCCCGGGAGGGGCTTGAGACCCAGTACTTC.

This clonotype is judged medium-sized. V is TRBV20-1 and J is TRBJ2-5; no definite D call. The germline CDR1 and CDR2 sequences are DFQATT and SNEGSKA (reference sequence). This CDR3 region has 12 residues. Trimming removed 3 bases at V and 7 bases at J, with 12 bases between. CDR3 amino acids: CSASFQVRTQYF. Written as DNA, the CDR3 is TGCAGTGCTAGCTTCCAAGTGCGGACCCAGTACTTC.

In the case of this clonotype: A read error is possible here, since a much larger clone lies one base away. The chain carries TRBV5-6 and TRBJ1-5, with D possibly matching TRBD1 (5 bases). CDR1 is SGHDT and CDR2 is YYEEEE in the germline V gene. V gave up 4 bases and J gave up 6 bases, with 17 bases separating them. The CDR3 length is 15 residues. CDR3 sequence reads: CASSQDTVGGQPQHF. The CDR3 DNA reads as TGTGCCAGCAGCCAGGACACCGTGGGCGGTCAGCCCCAGCATTTT. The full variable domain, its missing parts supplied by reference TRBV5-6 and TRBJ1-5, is DAGVTQSPTHLIKTRGQQVTLRCSPKSGHDTVSWYQQALGQGPQFIFQYYEEEERQRGNFPDRFSGHQFPNYSSELNVNALLLGDSALYLCASSQDTVGGQPQHFGDGTRLSIL.

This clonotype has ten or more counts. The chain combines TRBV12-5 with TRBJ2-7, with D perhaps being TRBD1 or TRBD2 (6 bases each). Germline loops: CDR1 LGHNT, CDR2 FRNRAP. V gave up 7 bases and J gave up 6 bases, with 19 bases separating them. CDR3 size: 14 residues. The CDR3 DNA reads TGTGCTAGTGTCCTGCAAATGGGGGGCCGCGAGCAGTACTTC. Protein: CASVLQMGGREQYF.

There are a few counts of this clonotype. CDR3 bases: TGTGCCAGCAGTCCCCGGAAGTCCTACGAGCAGTACTTC. Translating it yields CASSPRKSYEQYF. The rearrangement links TRBV2 to TRBJ2-7; D is unclear. The CDR3 has 13 amino acids. Germline lookup yields CDR1 SNHLY and CDR2 FYNNEI. V lost 5 bases to trimming and J lost 1 base, with 9 bases between them.

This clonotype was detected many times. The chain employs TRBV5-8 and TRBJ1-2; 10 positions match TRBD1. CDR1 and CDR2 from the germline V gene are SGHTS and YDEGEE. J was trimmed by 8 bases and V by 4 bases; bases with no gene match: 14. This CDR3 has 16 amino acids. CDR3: CASSPDRGISSGGYTF. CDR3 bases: TGTGCCAGCAGCCCGGACAGGGGGATATCAAGTGGGGGCTACACCTTC.

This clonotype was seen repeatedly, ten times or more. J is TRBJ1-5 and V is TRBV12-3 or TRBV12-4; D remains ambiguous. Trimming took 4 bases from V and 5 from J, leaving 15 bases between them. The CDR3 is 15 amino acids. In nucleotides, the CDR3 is TGTGCCAGCAGTTCTAATCTGGTCGGTCATCAGCCCCAGCATTTT. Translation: CASSSNLVGHQPQHF.

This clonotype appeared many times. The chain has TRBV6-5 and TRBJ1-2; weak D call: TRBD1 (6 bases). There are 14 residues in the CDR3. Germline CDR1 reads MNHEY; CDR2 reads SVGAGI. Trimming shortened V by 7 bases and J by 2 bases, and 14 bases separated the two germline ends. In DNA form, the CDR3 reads TGTGCCAGCACCTTCCTTGGGGGCAACTATGGCTACACCTTC. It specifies CASTFLGGNYGYTF.

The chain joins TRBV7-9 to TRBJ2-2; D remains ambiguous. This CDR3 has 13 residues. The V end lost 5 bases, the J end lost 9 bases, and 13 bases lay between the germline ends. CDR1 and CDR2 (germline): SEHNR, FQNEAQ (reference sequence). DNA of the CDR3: TGTGCCAGCAGCGTCCGGTGGGAATGGGAGCTGTTTTTT. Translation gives CASSVRWEWELFF.

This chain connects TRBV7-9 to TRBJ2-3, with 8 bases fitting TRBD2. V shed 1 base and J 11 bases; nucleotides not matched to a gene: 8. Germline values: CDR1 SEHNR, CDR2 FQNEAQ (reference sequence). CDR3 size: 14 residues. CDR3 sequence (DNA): TGTGCCAGCAGCTTAGTAGCGGGACTGCAGCTGCAGTATTTT. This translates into CASSLVAGLQLQYF.

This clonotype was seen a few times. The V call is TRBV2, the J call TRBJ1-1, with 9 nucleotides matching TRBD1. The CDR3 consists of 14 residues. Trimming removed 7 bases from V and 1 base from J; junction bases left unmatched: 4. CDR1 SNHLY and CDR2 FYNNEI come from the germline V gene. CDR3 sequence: CASKGTGRNTEAFF. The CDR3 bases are TGTGCCAGCAAGGGGACAGGGAGGAACACTGAAGCTTTCTTT.

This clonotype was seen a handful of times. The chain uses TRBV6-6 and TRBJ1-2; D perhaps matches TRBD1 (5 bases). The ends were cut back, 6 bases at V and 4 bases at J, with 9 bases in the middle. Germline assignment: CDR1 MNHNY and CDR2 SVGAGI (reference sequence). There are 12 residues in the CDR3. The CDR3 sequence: CASSDSFYGYTF. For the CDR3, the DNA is TGTGCCAGCAGCGACAGTTTCTATGGCTACACCTTC.

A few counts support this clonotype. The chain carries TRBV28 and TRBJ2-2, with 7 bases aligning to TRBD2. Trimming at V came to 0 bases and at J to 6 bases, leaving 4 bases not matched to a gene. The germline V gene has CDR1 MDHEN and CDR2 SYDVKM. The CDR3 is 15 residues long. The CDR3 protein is CASSLWPGGAGELFF. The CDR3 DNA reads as TGTGCCAGCAGTTTATGGCCGGGGGGAGCCGGGGAGCTGTTTTTT. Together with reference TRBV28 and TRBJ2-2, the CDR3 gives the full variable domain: DVKVTQSSRYLVKRTGEKVFLECVQDMDHENMFWYRQDPGLGLRLIYFSYDVKMKEKGDIPEGYSVSREKKERFSLILESASTNQTSMYLCASSLWPGGAGELFFGEGSRLTVL.

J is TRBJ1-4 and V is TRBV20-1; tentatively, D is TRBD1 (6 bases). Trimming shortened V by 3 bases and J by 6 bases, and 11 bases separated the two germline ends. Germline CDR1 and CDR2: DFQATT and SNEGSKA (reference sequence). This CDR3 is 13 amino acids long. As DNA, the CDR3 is TGCAGTGCTAGTTGGGCAGGGGATGAAAAACTGTTTTTT. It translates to CSASWAGDEKLFF.

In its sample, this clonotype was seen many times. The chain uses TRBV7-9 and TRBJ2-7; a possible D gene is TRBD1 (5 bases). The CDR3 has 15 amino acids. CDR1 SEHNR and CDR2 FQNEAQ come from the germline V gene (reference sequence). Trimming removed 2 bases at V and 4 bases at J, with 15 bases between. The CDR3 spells CASSLSPDRRYEQYF. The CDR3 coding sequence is TGTGCCAGCAGCTTATCCCCCGACAGAAGATACGAGCAGTACTTC.

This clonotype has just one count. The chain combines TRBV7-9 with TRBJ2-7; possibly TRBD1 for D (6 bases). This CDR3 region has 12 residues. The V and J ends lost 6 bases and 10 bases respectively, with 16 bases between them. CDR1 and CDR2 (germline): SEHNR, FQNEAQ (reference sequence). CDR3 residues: CASSPDRSIQYF. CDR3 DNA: TGTGCCAGCAGTCCTGACAGGAGCATACAGTACTTC.

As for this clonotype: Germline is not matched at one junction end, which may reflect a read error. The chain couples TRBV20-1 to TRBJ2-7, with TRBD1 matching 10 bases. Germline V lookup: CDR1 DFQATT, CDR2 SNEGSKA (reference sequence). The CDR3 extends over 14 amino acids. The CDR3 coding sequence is TGCAGTGCTAGGGGGGACAGGGGCCTTTACGGGCAGTACTTC. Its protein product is CSARGDRGLYGQYF.

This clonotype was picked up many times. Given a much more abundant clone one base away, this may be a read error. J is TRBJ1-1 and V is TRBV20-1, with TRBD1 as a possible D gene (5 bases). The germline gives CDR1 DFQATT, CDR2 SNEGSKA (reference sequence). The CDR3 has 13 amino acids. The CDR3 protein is CCARMRRDTEAFF. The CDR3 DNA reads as TGCTGTGCTAGAATGCGCAGGGACACTGAAGCTTTCTTT.